The 24 T cell receptor beta chains below come from one sample, sequenced in a study of regulatory T cells in long-lasting Graves disease (dated by TCRdb to the early 2020s). The time point tag for this specimen amounts to: newly diagnosed GD, antithyroid drugs for less than 3 months. For both TCR sequencing and RNA sequencing, RNA was extracted from PBMCs in TRIzol. The library relied on multiplex PCR. The sequencing machine was an Illumina HiSeq 4000. TCR beta libraries were built with iRepertoire HTBI primers and Arm-PCR amplification of CDR3 regions. Starting from the raw public reads, TCRdb applied fastp trimming at Q25, assembled clones with MiXCR and retained in-frame beta chains. Identical CDR3 proteins give one entry, which carries the most common genes and DNA. The sample table records about 430,000 distinct CDR3 sequences; approximately 16% of these occur just once. Clones ranked in the top ten supply about 8% of the sample.

The same data also went into a second study, on T cells in Graves' hyperthyroidism and ophthalmopathy.

The specimen was peripheral blood mononuclear cells (PBMCs), collected at new diagnosis, from a patient treated with antithyroid drugs. The receptors come from a woman in her 40s with Graves disease. Donor details come from another sample of the same person, matched by shared clones.

This clonotype has just a few counts. At one boundary the junction diverges from the germline segment, which might be a read error. In DNA, the CDR3 is TGTGCTAGCAGCTTAGGAAGGACTAGCGGGAGTACAGATACGCAGTATTTT. Translated, it gives CASSLGRTSGSTDTQYF. The chain employs TRBV7-7 and TRBJ2-3; TRBD2 matches at 13 bases. The germline CDR1 and CDR2 sequences are SSHAT and FNYEAQ (reference sequence). The CDR3 is 17 residues long.

As for this clonotype: Without the conserved terminal phenylalanine or tryptophan, this CDR3 likely stems from a read error. The chain joins TRBV28 to TRBJ2-7; unclear D gene. Germline CDR1 is MDHEN and CDR2 is SYDVKM. The CDR3 covers 11 residues. The CDR3 bases are TGTGCTAGCAGTTTCATTTTCGAGCAGTACTCC. Protein: CASSFIFEQYS.

This clonotype occurred many times. The chain carries TRBV20-1 and TRBJ2-7, with 8 bases matching TRBD2. CDR1 is DFQATT and CDR2 is SNEGSKA in the germline V gene (reference sequence). Germline trimming cut 5 bases from V and 0 bases from J; bases unmatched to any gene: 3. This CDR3 is 13 amino acids long. The CDR3 DNA is TGCAGTGCTTTAGCGGGAACCTCCTACGAGCAGTACTTC. This encodes CSALAGTSYEQYF.

This clonotype was seen repeatedly, ten times or more. V and J are TRBV2 and TRBJ1-2; D not certain. Trimming removed 4 bases from V and 3 bases from J, with 15 bases in between. Germline V lookup: CDR1 SNHLY, CDR2 FYNNEI. The CDR3 has 15 residues. CDR3 residues: CASSGLKGSDYGYTF. The CDR3 DNA reads as TGTGCCAGCAGTGGACTTAAGGGATCCGACTATGGCTACACCTTC.

This clonotype was detected many times. This chain links TRBV6-2 or TRBV6-3 with TRBJ2-1; 9 bases align to TRBD2. V gave up 5 bases and J gave up 9 bases; unmatched junction bases: 11. The V gene's germline CDR1 is MNHEY and CDR2 SVGEGT. The CDR3 is 15 residues long. The CDR3 protein is CASSRSGRRSSEQFF. In DNA, the CDR3 is TGTGCCAGCAGTCGAAGCGGGAGGAGGAGTAGTGAGCAGTTCTTC.

This clonotype has a count of ten or more. The V gene is TRBV24-1, the J gene TRBJ2-7, with D perhaps assigned TRBD1 or TRBD2 (6 bases each). The CDR3 has 15 residues. The ends were cut back, 4 bases at V and 2 bases at J, with 14 bases in the middle. Germline V gene sequence: CDR1 KGHDR, CDR2 SFDVKD. CDR3 nucleotides: TGTGCCACCAGTGACTCACTCGGGGGCCCCTACGAGCAGTACTTC. This encodes CATSDSLGGPYEQYF.

This clonotype was counted ten times or more. This sequence joins TRBV7-2 and TRBJ2-5; no firm D call. V lost 2 bases and J lost 1, with 11 bases in between. CDR1 is SGHTA, CDR2 FQGNSA, per germline. This CDR3 contains 15 residues. DNA of the CDR3: TGTGCCAGCAGCTTATACGATACCCTCCAAGAGACCCAGTACTTC. It yields the protein CASSLYDTLQETQYF.

This clonotype was observed many times. The chain combines TRBV12-3 or TRBV12-4 with TRBJ1-3; maybe TRBD1 (6 bases). The CDR3 is 22 residues long. Trimming removed 3 bases at V and 4 bases at J, with 34 bases between. CDR3 loop: CASSFDPSSARWGQGTGNTIYF. The CDR3, as DNA: TGTGCCAGCAGTTTTGATCCGTCGAGCGCTCGTTGGGGGCAGGGAACAGGAAACACCATATATTTT.

This clonotype was observed a handful of times. The rearrangement uses TRBV12-3 or TRBV12-4 and TRBJ2-2; TRBD2 aligns across 12 bases. CDR3 length: 15 residues. V lost 5 bases to trimming and J lost 7 bases; unmatched junction nucleotides: 5. This CDR3 is CASSPGLAGHGELFF. The DNA of the CDR3 is TGTGCCAGCAGTCCAGGACTAGCGGGACACGGGGAGCTGTTTTTT.

There are many counts of this clonotype. This chain joins TRBV14 and TRBJ1-1, with D unresolved. The V gene lost 6 bases and the J gene lost 3 bases, with 11 bases spanning the gap. This CDR3 spans 13 amino acids. CDR1 and CDR2 (germline): SGHDN, FVKESK. Here the CDR3 reads CASSHYKDTEAFF. The CDR3 bases are TGTGCCAGCAGTCACTATAAAGACACTGAAGCTTTCTTT.

Ten or more counts support this clonotype. The V and J genes are TRBV12-3 or TRBV12-4 and TRBJ1-4; D gene ambiguous. V was pared by 4 bases and J by 8 bases, with 11 bases between. The CDR3 covers 13 residues. The DNA of the CDR3 is TGTGCCAGCAGTTCCTTCCTCGGAGAAAAACTGTTTTTT. Residues: CASSSFLGEKLFF.

CDR3 in DNA: TGTGCCAGTAGTAGTAACAGGGCAACTAATGAAAAACTGTTTTTT. Protein product: CASSSNRATNEKLFF. This sequence joins TRBV19 and TRBJ1-4; weak D call: TRBD1 (6 bases). V dropped 4 bases and J dropped 0 bases, with 9 bases sitting between them. The CDR3 contains 15 residues. Germline V gene data show CDR1 as LNHDA and CDR2 as SQIVND (reference sequence). Full variable domain (outside the CDR3, taken from reference TRBV19 and TRBJ1-4): DGGITQSPKYLFRKEGQNVTLSCEQNLNHDAMYWYRQDPGQGLRLIYYSQIVNDFQKGDIAEGYSVSREKKESFPLTVTSAQKNPTAFYLCASSSNRATNEKLFFGSGTQLSVL.

In this sample, this clonotype turned up a few times. The chain joins TRBV28 to TRBJ2-7; D is possibly TRBD1 or TRBD2 (5 bases each). TRBJ2-1 explains the end of the DNA better; the J call may be wrong. Germline CDR1 and CDR2: MDHEN and SYDVKM. CDR3 length equals 15 residues. For the CDR3, the DNA is TGTGCCAGCAGTTTATGGGGACGGGGTATCAATGAGCAGTTCTTC. Amino acids: CASSLWGRGINEQFF.

This clonotype was seen ten or more times. This chain uses TRBV7-9 with TRBJ2-7, with a weak D call TRBD2 (5 bases). Per germline, CDR1 SEHNR and CDR2 FQNEAQ (reference sequence). The CDR3 runs 15 residues. V lost 5 bases to trimming and J lost 5 bases, with 19 bases between them. The CDR3: CASSPFYSGIDEQYF. The CDR3 DNA sequence: TGTGCCAGCAGCCCTTTCTATTCCGGGATCGACGAGCAGTACTTC.

This clonotype has just a few counts. The rearrangement uses TRBV6-9 and TRBJ2-1, with 8 bases that match TRBD2. The CDR3 covers 17 residues. Per the germline V gene, CDR1 is MNHGY and CDR2 is SVAAGI. Trimming took 4 bases from V and 4 from J; bases not matched to a gene: 12. This CDR3 reads CASSLTLAGPWYNEQFF. CDR3 DNA sequence: TGTGCCAGCAGTTTGACCTTAGCGGGGCCCTGGTACAATGAGCAGTTCTTC.

This clonotype was observed many times. The chain couples TRBV11-2 to TRBJ2-3; D gene ambiguous. The CDR3 covers 16 residues. V was cut by 0 bases and J by 3 bases, with 13 bases left in between. Germline V CDR1 and CDR2: SGHAT, FQNNGV. The CDR3 nucleotides are TGTGCCAGCAGCTTAGAAGGCTACAGTAGGACAGATACGCAGTATTTT. Amino acids: CASSLEGYSRTDTQYF.

Turning to this clonotype: This sequence is one base from a far larger clone and is likely a read error. This chain uses TRBV7-9 with TRBJ2-3, with 10 bases that match TRBD1. The V segment lost 6 bases and the J segment 2 bases; nucleotides outside the gene matches: 5. Germline V gene data show CDR1 as SEHNR and CDR2 as FQNEAQ (reference sequence). There are 15 residues in the CDR3. The CDR3 DNA reads as TGTGCCAGCAGTCGAGGGACAGGGGCCACAGATACGCAGTATTTT. It yields the protein CASSRGTGATDTQYF.

This clonotype was recorded many times. The genes are TRBV30 and TRBJ1-2; D gene ambiguous. This CDR3 contains 11 residues. Germline V gene data show CDR1 as GTSNPN and CDR2 as SVGIG (reference sequence). V lost 4 bases and J lost 2, with 5 bases in between. CDR3 residues: CAWTENYGYTF. The CDR3 DNA follows: TGTGCCTGGACAGAAAACTATGGCTACACCTTC.

This clonotype was observed many times. The gene calls are TRBV2 and TRBJ2-3, with TRBD2 matching over 10 bases. The CDR3 extends over 15 amino acids. CDR1 is SNHLY and CDR2 is FYNNEI in the germline V gene. The V and J ends lost 3 bases and 1 base, in that order; junction bases with no gene match: 1. In nucleotides, the CDR3 is TGTGCCAGCAGTGACGGGACTAGCGGCACAGATACGCAGTATTTT. This sequence encodes CASSDGTSGTDTQYF.

V and J are TRBV4-1 and TRBJ2-4; D is perhaps TRBD1 (6 bases). The CDR3 is 15 amino acids. The germline gives CDR1 MGHRA, CDR2 YSYEKL. Trimming took 0 bases from V and 9 from J, leaving 15 bases between them. The CDR3 sequence: CASSQEEGGSSIQYF. CDR3 nucleotides: TGCGCCAGCAGCCAAGAAGAAGGGGGTTCAAGCATTCAGTACTTC.

Only a few counts were recorded for this clonotype. This rearrangement joins TRBV28 to TRBJ1-5; D is ambiguous. Germline loops: CDR1 MDHEN, CDR2 SYDVKM. Trimming removed 3 bases at V and 1 base at J, with 13 bases between. The CDR3 loop spans 16 amino acids. CDR3 in amino acids: CASSFKRYTSNQPQHF. The CDR3 DNA is TGTGCCAGCAGTTTTAAACGCTACACGAGCAATCAGCCCCAGCATTTT.

This clonotype turned up a few times. This rearrangement joins TRBV27 to TRBJ2-1, with D perhaps TRBD2 (6 bases). The CDR3 loop spans 16 amino acids. Trimming cost V 3 bases and J 1 base, with 13 bases left between them. Germline values: CDR1 MNHEY, CDR2 SMNVEV (reference sequence). CDR3 sequence (DNA): TGTGCCAGCAGTTTTAGCGGAGAATGGTCCTACAATGAGCAGTTCTTC. This sequence encodes CASSFSGEWSYNEQFF.

This clonotype was recorded a few times. The V and J genes are TRBV7-2 and TRBJ2-2; 7 bases agree with TRBD2. CDR3 size: 14 residues. V lost 1 base, J lost 6 bases, and 2 bases stayed unmatched. Germline V gene lookup returns CDR1 SGHTA and CDR2 FQGNSA. CDR3 residues: CASSLVGGPGELFF. CDR3 bases: TGTGCCAGCAGCTTAGTGGGAGGGCCCGGGGAGCTGTTTTTT.

In the case of this clonotype: A much larger clone is a single base away; this may be a read error. J is TRBJ1-1 and V is TRBV24-1; unclear D gene. CDR1 and CDR2 from the germline V gene are KGHDR and SFDVKD. Trimming left V 11 bases short and J 3 bases short, with 18 bases between. The CDR3 loop spans 14 amino acids. The CDR3 nucleotides are TGTGCCATCTCCGGTTCCCGAACGGACACTGAAGCTTTCTTT. Translating it yields CAISGSRTDTEAFF.